This T cell receptor (beta chain) originates from a study of CD4 T cells in relation to SARS-CoV-2 and coronaviruses. This table comes from immunoSEQ multiplex PCR, and its TCRdb copy is limited to in-frame clones, with some not included. The sample shows 20,000 to 25,000 clones, less than 85% of them seen only once. The unexposed donors gave CD4+ T cells in about 2011-2018, prior to COVID-19. After around nine days of culture, CD4+ T cells were isolated. Comment on this clone: The antigen remains unidentified.

The CDR3 has 16 residues. Germline CDR1 and CDR2: LNHNV and YYDKDF (reference sequence). Trimming removed 0 bases at V and 0 bases at J, with 8 bases between. The sample taken for sequencing was CD4+ T cells from PBMCs, cultured in vitro. The gene calls are TRBV15 and TRBJ1-4; no clear D. The TCR comes from a human donor in good health. The CDR3 loop is CATSRDPPTTNEKLFF. The CDR3 nucleotides are TGTGCCACCAGCAGAGATCCCCCTACAACTAATGAAAAACTGTTTTTT.